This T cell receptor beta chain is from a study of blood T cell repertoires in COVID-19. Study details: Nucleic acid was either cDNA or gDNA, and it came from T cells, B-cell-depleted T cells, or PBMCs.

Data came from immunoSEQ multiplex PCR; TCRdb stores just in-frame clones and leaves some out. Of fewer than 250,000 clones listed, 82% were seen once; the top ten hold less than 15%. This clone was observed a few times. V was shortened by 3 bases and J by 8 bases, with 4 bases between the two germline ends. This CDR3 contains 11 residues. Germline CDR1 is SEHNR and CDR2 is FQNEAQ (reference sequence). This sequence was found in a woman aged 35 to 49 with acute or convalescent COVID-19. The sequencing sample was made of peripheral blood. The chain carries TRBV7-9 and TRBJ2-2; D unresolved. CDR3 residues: CASSLRGELFF. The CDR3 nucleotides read TGTGCCAGCAGCTTGAGGGGGGAGCTGTTTTTT.